Each of the 4 T cell receptor beta chains below was sequenced from the same sample in a study of cytomegalovirus exposure and HLA in healthy donors. PCR was performed using 60 Vbeta and 13 Jbeta primers. Measured with immunoSEQ multiplex PCR; TCRdb has only the in-frame clones, and not every one. The sample has approximately 180,000 clones; about four fifths are singletons. Source material: PBMCs. The source is a woman between 18 and 29 years old in good health and CMV-seropositive.

This clone was seen only once. The V and J genes are TRBV19 and TRBJ1-1; D is undetermined. This CDR3 spans 13 amino acids. Germline CDR1 reads LNHDA; CDR2 reads SQIVND (reference sequence). V was shortened by 5 bases and J by 0 bases, with 7 bases between the two germline ends. The CDR3 loop is CASSGQLNTEAFF. CDR3 DNA: TGTGCCAGTAGTGGGCAACTGAACACTGAAGCTTTCTTT.

This chain links TRBV7-2 with TRBJ2-7, with D perhaps TRBD2 (6 bases). With 2 bases removed from V and 5 bases from J, the gap between germline ends came to 10 bases. Germline V gene sequence: CDR1 SGHTA, CDR2 FQGNSA. CDR3 length: 13 amino acids. The CDR3 coding sequence is TGTGCCAGCAGCTTAACTCGGGGGAACGAGCAGTACTTC. Translated, it gives CASSLTRGNEQYF.

The chain uses TRBV20-1 and TRBJ2-2; 7 nucleotides line up with TRBD1. CDR1 and CDR2 from the germline V gene are DFQATT and SNEGSKA (reference sequence). The CDR3 is made up of 11 amino acids. V lost 5 bases, J lost 7 bases, and 1 base stayed unmatched. This chain's CDR3 is CSAHRGGELFF. As DNA, the CDR3 is TGCAGTGCTCACAGGGGCGGGGAGCTGTTTTTT.

The chain recombines TRBV4-3 with TRBJ2-1; 11 nucleotides agree with TRBD2. The V gene end was trimmed by 2 bases and the J gene end by 5 bases; junction bases not matched to a gene: 8. The germline V gene encodes CDR1 LGHNA and CDR2 YSLEER. The CDR3 contains 17 residues. CDR3 in DNA: TGCGCCAGCAGCCAAAATAGCGGGGGGGCCTCTGACAATGAGCAGTTCTTC. Translated: CASSQNSGGASDNEQFF.